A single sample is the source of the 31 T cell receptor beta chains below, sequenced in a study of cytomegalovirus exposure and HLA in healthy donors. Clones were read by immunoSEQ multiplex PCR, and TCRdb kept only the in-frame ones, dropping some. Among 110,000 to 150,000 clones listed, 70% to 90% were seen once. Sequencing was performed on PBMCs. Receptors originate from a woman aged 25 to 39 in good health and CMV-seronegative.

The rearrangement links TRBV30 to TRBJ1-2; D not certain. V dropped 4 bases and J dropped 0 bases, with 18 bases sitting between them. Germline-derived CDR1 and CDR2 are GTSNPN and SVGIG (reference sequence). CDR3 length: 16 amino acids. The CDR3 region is CAWMFPIRYSNYGYTF. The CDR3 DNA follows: TGTGCCTGGATGTTTCCCATCAGGTACTCTAACTATGGCTACACCTTC.

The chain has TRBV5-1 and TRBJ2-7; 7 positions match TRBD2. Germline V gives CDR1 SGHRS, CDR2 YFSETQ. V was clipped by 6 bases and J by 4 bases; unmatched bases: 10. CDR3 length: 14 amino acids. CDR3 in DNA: TGCGCCAGCACCCCGGGAGGCACACCTTACGAGCAGTACTTC. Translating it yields CASTPGGTPYEQYF.

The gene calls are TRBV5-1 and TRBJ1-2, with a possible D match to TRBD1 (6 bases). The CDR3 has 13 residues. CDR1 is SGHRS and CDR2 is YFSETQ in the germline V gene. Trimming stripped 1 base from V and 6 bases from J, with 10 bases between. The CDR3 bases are TGCGCCAGCAGCTTGTACAGGGCTGATGGCTACACCTTC. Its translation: CASSLYRADGYTF.

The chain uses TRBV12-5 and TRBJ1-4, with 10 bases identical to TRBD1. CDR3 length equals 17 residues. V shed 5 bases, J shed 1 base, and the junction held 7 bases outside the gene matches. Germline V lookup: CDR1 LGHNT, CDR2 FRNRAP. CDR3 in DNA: TGTGCTAGTGGTATGGACAGGGGGTCAAGAACTAATGAAAAACTGTTTTTT. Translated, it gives CASGMDRGSRTNEKLFF.

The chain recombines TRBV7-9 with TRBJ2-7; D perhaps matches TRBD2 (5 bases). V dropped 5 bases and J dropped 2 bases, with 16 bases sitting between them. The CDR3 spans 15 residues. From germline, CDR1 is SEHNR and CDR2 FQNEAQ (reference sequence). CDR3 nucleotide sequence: TGTGCCAGCAGCACCTACGAGGGTTTCCCCTACGAGCAGTACTTC. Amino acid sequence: CASSTYEGFPYEQYF.

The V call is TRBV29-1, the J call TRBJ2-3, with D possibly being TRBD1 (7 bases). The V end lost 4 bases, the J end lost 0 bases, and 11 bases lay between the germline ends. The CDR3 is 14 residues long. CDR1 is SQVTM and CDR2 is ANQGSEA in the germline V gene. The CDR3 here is CSVATGTSTDTQYF. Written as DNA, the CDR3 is TGCAGCGTTGCGACAGGGACTAGCACAGATACGCAGTATTTT.

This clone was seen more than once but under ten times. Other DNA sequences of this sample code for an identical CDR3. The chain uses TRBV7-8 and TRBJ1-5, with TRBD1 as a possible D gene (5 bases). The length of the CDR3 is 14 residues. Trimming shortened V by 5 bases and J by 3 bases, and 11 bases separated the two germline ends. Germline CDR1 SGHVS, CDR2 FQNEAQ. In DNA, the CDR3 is TGTGCCAGCAGCCCGGGGGGTCTCAATCAGCCCCAGCATTTT. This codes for CASSPGGLNQPQHF.

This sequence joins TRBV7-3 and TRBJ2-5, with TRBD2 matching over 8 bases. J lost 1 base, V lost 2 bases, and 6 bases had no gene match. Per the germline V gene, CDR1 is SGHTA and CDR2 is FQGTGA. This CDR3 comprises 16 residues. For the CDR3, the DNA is TGTGCCAGCAGCTTAGGGGTTGCGGGGGGCCAAGAGACCCAGTACTTC. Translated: CASSLGVAGGQETQYF.

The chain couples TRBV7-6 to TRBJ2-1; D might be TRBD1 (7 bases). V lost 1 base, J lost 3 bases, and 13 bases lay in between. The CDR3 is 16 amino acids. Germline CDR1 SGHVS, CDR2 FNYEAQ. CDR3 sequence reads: CASSLGRGLIYNEQFF. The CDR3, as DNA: TGTGCCAGCAGCTTAGGGAGGGGGCTCATCTACAATGAGCAGTTCTTC.

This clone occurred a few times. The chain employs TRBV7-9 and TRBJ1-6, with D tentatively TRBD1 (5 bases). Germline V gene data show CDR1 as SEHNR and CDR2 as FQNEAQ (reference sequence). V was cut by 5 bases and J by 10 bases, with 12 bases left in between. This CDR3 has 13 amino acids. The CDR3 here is CASSRTTESPLHF. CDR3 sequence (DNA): TGTGCCAGCAGCCGGACAACGGAATCACCCCTCCACTTT.

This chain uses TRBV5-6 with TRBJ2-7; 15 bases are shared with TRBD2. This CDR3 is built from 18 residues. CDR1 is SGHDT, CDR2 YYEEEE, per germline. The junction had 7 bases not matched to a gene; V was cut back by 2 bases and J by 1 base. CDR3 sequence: CASSFGLAGGAHSYEQYF. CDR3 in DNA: TGTGCCAGCAGCTTCGGACTAGCGGGGGGGGCTCATTCCTACGAGCAGTACTTC. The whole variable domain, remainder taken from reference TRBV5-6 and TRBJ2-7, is DAGVTQSPTHLIKTRGQQVTLRCSPKSGHDTVSWYQQALGQGPQFIFQYYEEEERQRGNFPDRFSGHQFPNYSSELNVNALLLGDSALYLCASSFGLAGGAHSYEQYFGPGTRLTVT.

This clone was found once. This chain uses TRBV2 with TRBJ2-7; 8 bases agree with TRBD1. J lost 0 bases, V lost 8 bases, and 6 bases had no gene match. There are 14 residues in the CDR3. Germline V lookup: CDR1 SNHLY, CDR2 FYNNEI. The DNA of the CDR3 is TGTGCCAGCCGTACCGGGACAGGCTCCTACGAGCAGTACTTC. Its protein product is CASRTGTGSYEQYF.

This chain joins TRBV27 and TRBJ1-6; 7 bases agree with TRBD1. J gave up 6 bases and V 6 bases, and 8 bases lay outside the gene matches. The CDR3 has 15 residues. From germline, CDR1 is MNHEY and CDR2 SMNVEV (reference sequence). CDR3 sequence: CASSLRQGVNSPLHF. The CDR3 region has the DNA TGTGCCAGCAGCTTAAGACAGGGCGTTAATTCACCCCTCCACTTT.

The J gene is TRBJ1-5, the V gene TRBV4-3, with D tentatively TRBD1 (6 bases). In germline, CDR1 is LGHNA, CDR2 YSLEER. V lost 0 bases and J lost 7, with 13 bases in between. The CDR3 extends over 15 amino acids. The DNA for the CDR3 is TGCGCCAGCAGCCAAGATTCAGGGGTTGGACAGCCCCAGCATTTT. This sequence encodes CASSQDSGVGQPQHF.

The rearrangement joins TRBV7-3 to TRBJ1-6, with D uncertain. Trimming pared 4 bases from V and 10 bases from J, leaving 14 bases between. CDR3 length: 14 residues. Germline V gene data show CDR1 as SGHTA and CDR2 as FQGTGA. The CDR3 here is CASSSYGSESPLHF. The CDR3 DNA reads TGTGCCAGCAGCTCCTACGGAAGCGAATCACCCCTCCACTTT.

The CDR3 bases are TGCGCCAGCAGCCGCGGACAGGGGAACTCTGGAAACACCATATATTTT. As protein: CASSRGQGNSGNTIYF. This chain uses TRBV4-1 with TRBJ1-3; 9 nucleotides align to TRBD1. Trimming at V came to 4 bases and at J to 0 bases, leaving 4 bases not matched to a gene. Germline V lookup: CDR1 MGHRA, CDR2 YSYEKL. The CDR3 contains 16 residues.

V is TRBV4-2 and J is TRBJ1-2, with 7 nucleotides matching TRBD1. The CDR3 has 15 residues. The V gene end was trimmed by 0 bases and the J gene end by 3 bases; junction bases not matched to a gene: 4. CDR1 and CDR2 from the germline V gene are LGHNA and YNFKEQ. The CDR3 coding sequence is TGTGCCAGCAGCCAAGAAGACAGGGCTCACTATGGCTACACCTTC. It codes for CASSQEDRAHYGYTF.

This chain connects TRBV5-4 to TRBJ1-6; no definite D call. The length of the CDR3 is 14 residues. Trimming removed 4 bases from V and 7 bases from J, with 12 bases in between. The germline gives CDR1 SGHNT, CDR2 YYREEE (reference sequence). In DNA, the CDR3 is TGTGCCAGCAGCCTGGTCGCGGGAAATTCACCCCTCCACTTT. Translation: CASSLVAGNSPLHF.

The CDR3: CASSARTGGNSPLHF. The CDR3 DNA follows: TGTGCCAGCAGCGCACGGACAGGGGGTAATTCACCCCTCCACTTT. J is TRBJ1-6 and V is TRBV7-2; 10 bases are a match to TRBD1. From germline, CDR1 is SGHTA and CDR2 FQGNSA. With 5 bases clipped from V and 6 bases from J, the junction kept 4 bases outside the gene matches. The CDR3 has 15 amino acids. The full variable domain, completed using reference TRBV7-2 and TRBJ1-6, is GAGVSQSPSNKVTEKGKDVELRCDPISGHTALYWYRQSLGQGLEFLIYFQGNSAPDKSGLPSDRFSAERTGGSVSTLTIQRTQQEDSAVYLCASSARTGGNSPLHFGNGTRLTVT.

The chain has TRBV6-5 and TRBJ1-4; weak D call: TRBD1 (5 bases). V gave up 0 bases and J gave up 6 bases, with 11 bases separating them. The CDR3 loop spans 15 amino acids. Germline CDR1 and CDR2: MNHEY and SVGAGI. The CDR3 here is CASSYSGTEDEKLFF. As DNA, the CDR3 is TGTGCCAGCAGTTACTCCGGGACTGAAGATGAAAAACTGTTTTTT.

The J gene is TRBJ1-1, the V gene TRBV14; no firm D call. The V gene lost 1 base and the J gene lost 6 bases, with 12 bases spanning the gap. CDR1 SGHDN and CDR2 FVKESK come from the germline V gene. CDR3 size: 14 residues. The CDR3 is CASSQGQRLSEAFF. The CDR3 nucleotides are TGTGCCAGCAGCCAAGGGCAGCGGCTCTCTGAAGCTTTCTTT.

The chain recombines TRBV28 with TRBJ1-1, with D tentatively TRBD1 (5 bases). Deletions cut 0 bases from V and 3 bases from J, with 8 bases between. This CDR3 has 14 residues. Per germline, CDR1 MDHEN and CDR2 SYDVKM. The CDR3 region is CASSLWGGYTEAFF. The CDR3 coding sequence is TGTGCCAGCAGTTTATGGGGGGGGTACACTGAAGCTTTCTTT.

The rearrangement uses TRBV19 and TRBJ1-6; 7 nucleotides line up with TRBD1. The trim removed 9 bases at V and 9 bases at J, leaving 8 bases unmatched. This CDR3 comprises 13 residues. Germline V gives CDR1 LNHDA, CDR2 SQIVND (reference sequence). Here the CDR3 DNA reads TGTGCCAGCTCACAGGGGTTAGCTTCACCCCTCCACTTT. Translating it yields CASSQGLASPLHF.

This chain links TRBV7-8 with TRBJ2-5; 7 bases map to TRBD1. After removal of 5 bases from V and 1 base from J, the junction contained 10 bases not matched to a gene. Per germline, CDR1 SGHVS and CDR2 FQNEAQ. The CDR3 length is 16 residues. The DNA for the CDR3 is TGTGCCAGCAGCCCTAAAGTGGGGACAGTCCAAGAGACCCAGTACTTC. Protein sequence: CASSPKVGTVQETQYF.

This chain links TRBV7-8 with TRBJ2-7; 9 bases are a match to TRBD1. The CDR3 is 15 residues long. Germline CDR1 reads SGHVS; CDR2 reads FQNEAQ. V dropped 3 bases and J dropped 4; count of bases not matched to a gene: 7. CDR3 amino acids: CASSFDRGFLYEQYF. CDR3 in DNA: TGTGCCAGCAGCTTTGACAGGGGGTTTTTGTACGAGCAGTACTTC.

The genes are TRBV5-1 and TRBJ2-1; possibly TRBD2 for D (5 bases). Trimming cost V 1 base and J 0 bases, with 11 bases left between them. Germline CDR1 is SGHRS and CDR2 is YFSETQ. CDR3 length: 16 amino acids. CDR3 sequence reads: CASSLNERSSYNEQFF. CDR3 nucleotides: TGCGCCAGCAGCTTGAACGAGCGGTCCTCCTACAATGAGCAGTTCTTC.

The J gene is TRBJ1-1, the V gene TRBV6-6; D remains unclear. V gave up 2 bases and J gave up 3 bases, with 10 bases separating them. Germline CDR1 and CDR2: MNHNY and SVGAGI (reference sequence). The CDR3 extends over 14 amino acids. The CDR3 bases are TGTGCCAGCAGTTACGCGGGATCCCACACTGAAGCTTTCTTT. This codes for CASSYAGSHTEAFF.

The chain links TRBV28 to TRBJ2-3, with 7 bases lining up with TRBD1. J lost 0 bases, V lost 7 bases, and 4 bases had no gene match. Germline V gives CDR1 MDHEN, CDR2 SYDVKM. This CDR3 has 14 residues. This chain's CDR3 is CASTTGRSTDTQYF. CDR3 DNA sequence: TGTGCCAGCACGACAGGGCGTAGCACAGATACGCAGTATTTT.

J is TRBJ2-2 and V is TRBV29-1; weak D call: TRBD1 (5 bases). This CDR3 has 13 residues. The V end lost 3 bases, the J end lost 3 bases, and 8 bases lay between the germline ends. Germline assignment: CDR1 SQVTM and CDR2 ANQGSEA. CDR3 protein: CSVDTGYTGELFF. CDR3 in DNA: TGCAGCGTTGACACAGGTTACACCGGGGAGCTGTTTTTT.

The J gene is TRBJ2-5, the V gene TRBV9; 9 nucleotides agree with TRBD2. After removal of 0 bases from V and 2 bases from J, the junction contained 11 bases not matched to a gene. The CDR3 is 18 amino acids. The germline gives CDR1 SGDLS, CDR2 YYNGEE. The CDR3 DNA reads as TGTGCCAGCAGCGTAGTTATAGCGGGGGAAAAAAGACAAGAGACCCAGTACTTC. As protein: CASSVVIAGEKRQETQYF. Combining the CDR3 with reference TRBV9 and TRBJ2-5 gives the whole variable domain DSGVTQTPKHLITATGQRVTLRCSPRSGDLSVYWYQQSLDQGLQFLIQYYNGEERAKGNILERFSAQQFPDLHSELNLSSLELGDSALYFCASSVVIAGEKRQETQYFGPGTRLLVL.

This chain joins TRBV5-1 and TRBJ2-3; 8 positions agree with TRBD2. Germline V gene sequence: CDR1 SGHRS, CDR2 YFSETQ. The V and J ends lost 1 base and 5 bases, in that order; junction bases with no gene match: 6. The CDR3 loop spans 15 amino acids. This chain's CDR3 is CASSLNGGAGDTQYF. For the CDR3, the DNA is TGCGCCAGCAGCTTGAACGGGGGGGCGGGAGATACGCAGTATTTT.